The text below deals with one T cell receptor beta chain. Its antigen remains unknown. This sample was taken from a study of glioma-infiltrating T cells after dendritic cell vaccination. Findings and caveats of the study: No direct clonality-survival link was found; a diverse polyclonal response may matter.

Time point: after dendritic cell vaccination, including at tumor progression/relapse. All glioblastoma patients lacked an isocitrate dehydrogenase mutation. Data came from immunoSEQ multiplex PCR; TCRdb stores just in-frame clones and leaves some out. The table records about 87,000 clones, 83% of them present only once. Losses at the gene ends were 5 bases for V and 6 bases for J; bases not matched to a gene: 13. The CDR3 covers 15 residues. CDR1 and CDR2 from the germline V gene are SGHVS and FQNEAQ. The V call is TRBV7-8, the J call TRBJ2-7, with 7 positions matching TRBD1. Sequencing was performed on blood, taken after dendritic cell vaccination. The TCR comes from a human donor with glioblastoma. CDR3 DNA: TGTGCCAGCAGCGTACAGGGGATGGGGTTTGGCGAGCAGTACTTC. This encodes CASSVQGMGFGEQYF.